This TCR beta chain was recovered during a study of blood T cells in healthy people across ages (dated by TCRdb to the mid-2010s). Regarding the complete study: In model experiments, template switching captured roughly one uniquely barcoded TCR beta cDNA molecule for every two T cells. The study measured age-related changes in TCR beta repertoire diversity using deep sequencing normalized with unique cDNA molecular identifiers. To avoid experimental bias, donors of different ages were distributed randomly across sequencing lanes. Donors were grouped into four age groups: young (average approximately 15 years), middle-aged (around 39), aged (about 59) and long-lived (approximately 75). For two donors (one aged 18 to 30 and one aged 80 or older), the study analyzed two additional independent replicas of 1 million unique cDNA reads from the same blood draw.

General study outcomes and caveats: Observed TCR beta diversity per million T cells fell roughly linearly with age, and a significant reduction was already apparent by age approximately 40. Because the CMV infection status of the donors was unknown, age-related changes in expanded clonotypes may potentially have been confounded. Conclusive comparison of naive and antigen-experienced compartments was prevented by the profiling of bulk unsorted PBMCs. A strong correlation was found between observed TCR beta diversity and the percentage of naive T cells measured by flow cytometry. Total diversity estimates from one million sequenced T cells were considered lower bounds and underestimates. Compared with the aged group, more naive CD4+ T cells, fewer expanded clones and increased TCR diversity were shown by the long-lived group, suggesting age selection.

The library was built by means of 5' RACE. Sequencing used an Illumina HiSeq 2500. A second PCR of about 7 to 12 cycles was run with a J-beta primer mix and a sample-barcoded 5' primer. A template-switch 5' adaptor carrying 12 random nucleotides introduced a unique molecular identifier onto each TCR beta cDNA molecule. Each sample yielded at least 3 million CDR3-containing paired-end reads. First-strand cDNA synthesis was performed from all RNA using the Mint cDNA synthesis kit, with priming by a TRBC-specific oligonucleotide. Following uracil-DNA glycosylase treatment, a first 18-cycle PCR with universal primers M1SS and BC2_uni_R was performed on all cDNA. Regarding the original processing steps: Normalization of each sample was performed by random selection of 1 million high-quality reads, each carrying a distinct molecular identifier. Instead of being binned into consensus sequences, reads with shared molecular identifiers were discarded. MiTCR, run with a Q25 quality threshold and the strictest error-elimination algorithm, handled CDR3 identification, clonotype clustering and error correction. A nonparametric unseen species model with Euler transformation was used to estimate lower-bound total TCR beta diversity. In-frame beta chains were kept once TCRdb had trimmed the public reads at Q25 with fastp and called clones with MiXCR. Rows are combined by CDR3 protein, so each entry shows the most common genes and DNA. These V and J calls originate from TCRdb's pipeline instead of the authors' own analysis. The sample data list 1.5 million to 1.8 million distinct CDR3 sequences, and roughly 43% of these were observed just once. The top ten hold around 4% of the sample.

The sample holds a few counts of this clonotype. Its cognate antigen has yet to be identified. Per-nucleotide qualities are absent, and no much larger clonotype sits a single base away. Systemically healthy Caucasian individuals from Russia, 39 in total and aged roughly 6 to 95 years, were included as donors. Approximately 9.3 milliliters of peripheral blood were collected from each donor into EDTA-treated Vacutainer tubes. Ficoll-Paque density-gradient centrifugation was used to isolate PBMCs, with at least 6 million obtained per sample. Trizol reagent was used to extract total RNA from the PBMCs, yielding at least 5.5 micrograms per sample. For every donor, flow cytometry on a PBMC aliquot measured the percentage of naive CD45RAhigh/CD27high T cells. The V end loses 5 bases and the J end loses 3 bases, and a stretch of 13 bases separates them. CDR1 is given as MNHEY and CDR2 as SVGAGI, both from the germline V gene. The CDR3 goes from the cysteine to the phenylalanine over 14 residues. The CDR3 DNA has 42 bases and is translated from base 1.

The clonotype comes from a woman younger than 30 in good health. The receptor chain draws on TRBV6-5 and TRBJ1-2, and possibly TRBD1, on 5 matching bases. The material sequenced was blood. The bases read TGTGCCAGCAGTACGGGACGCATCCACTATGGCTACACCTTC. It translates to CASSTGRIHYGYTF.